This T cell receptor beta chain derives from a study of shared clonotypes between healthy human individuals. In the study overall: The people who gave samples were a couple of women and three men aged 18 to 49. Plates per donor: three CD4 naive, three CD4 memory, two CD8 naive, one CD8 memory.

Regarding this clone: What it recognizes is unknown.

The data were produced by immunoSEQ multiplex PCR, yet TCRdb's version contains in-frame clones alone and is incomplete. The sample lists about 2 million clones, about 95% occurring once. CD45RO-negative, CCR7-positively selected cells formed the naive CD8 fraction, excluding terminally differentiated effector memory CD45RA+ cells. The CDR3 consists of 16 residues. With 4 bases clipped from V and 3 bases from J, the junction kept 9 bases outside the gene matches. Per the germline V gene, CDR1 is LNHNV and CDR2 is YYDKDF (reference sequence). Study-level results: The naive CD4 repertoires of a handful of donors were compared, and around 5.1% of clonotypes were shared. Sequencing depth was predicted to influence how clonotypes are shared among donors.

The J gene is TRBJ2-7, the V gene TRBV15, with 10 bases fitting TRBD2. The sample was naive CD8+ T cells sorted from blood. The sequence derives from a young man in good health. CDR3 coding DNA: TGTGCCACCAGCAAAATCTTAGCGGGGGGAGACTACGAGCAGTACTTC. Protein: CATSKILAGGDYEQYF.